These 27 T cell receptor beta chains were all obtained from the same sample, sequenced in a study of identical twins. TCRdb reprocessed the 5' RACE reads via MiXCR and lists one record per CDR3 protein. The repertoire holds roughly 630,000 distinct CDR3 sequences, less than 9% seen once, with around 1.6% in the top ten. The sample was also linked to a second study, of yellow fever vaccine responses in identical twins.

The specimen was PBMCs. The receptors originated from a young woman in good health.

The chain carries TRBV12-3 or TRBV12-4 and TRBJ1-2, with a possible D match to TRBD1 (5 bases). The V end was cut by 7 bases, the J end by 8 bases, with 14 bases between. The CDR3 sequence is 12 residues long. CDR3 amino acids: CASIPDGGGYTF. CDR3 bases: TGTGCCAGCATCCCCGACGGGGGAGGCTACACCTTC.

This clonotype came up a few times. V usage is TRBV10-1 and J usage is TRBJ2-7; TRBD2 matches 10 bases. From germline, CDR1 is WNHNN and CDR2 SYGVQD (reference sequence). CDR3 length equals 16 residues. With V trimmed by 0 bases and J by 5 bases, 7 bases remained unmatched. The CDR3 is CASSESQSGRAHEQYF. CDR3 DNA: TGCGCCAGCAGTGAGTCACAGAGCGGGAGGGCCCACGAGCAGTACTTC.

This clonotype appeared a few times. The CDR3 loop reads CASSGEREAYEQYF. CDR3 coding DNA: TGTGCCAGCAGTGGCGAGCGTGAAGCCTACGAGCAGTACTTC. The chain joins TRBV2 to TRBJ2-7; D ambiguous. The CDR3 is made up of 14 amino acids. Per germline, CDR1 SNHLY and CDR2 FYNNEI. V was shortened by 4 bases and J by 2 bases, with 12 bases between the two germline ends. Full variable domain (missing parts from reference TRBV2 and TRBJ2-7): EPEVTQTPSHQVTQMGQEVILRCVPISNHLYFYWYRQILGQKVEFLVSFYNNEISEKSEIFDDQFSVERPDGSNFTLKIRSTKLEDSAMYFCASSGEREAYEQYFGPGTRLTVT.

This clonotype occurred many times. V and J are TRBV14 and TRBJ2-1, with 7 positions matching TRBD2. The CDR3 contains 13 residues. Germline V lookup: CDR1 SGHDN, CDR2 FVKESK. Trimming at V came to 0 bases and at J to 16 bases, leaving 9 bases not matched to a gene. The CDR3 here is CASSQDLRGYQFF. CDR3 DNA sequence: TGTGCCAGCAGCCAAGATTTGCGGGGGTACCAATTCTTC. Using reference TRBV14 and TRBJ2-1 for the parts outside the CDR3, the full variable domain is EAGVTQFPSHSVIEKGQTVTLRCDPISGHDNLYWYRRVMGKEIKFLLHFVKESKQDESGMPNNRFLAERTGGTYSTLKVQPAELEDSGVYFCASSQDLRGYQFFGPGTRLTVL.

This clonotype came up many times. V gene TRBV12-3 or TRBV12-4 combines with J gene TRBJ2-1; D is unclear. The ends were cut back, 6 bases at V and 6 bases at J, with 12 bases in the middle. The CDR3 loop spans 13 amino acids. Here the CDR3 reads CASRIPPGNEQFF. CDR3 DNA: TGTGCCAGCAGGATCCCCCCGGGCAATGAGCAGTTCTTC.

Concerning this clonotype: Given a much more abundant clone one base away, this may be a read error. The CDR3 DNA reads TGCGCCAGCAGCCAAGACAGGGGGCTAGGATGGACCCAGTACTTC. Encoded protein: CASSQDRGLGWTQYF. This chain uses TRBV4-1 with TRBJ2-5, with 8 bases aligning to TRBD1. V lost 0 bases to trimming and J lost 7 bases; unmatched junction nucleotides: 7. This CDR3 comprises 15 residues. Germline-derived CDR1 and CDR2 are MGHRA and YSYEKL.

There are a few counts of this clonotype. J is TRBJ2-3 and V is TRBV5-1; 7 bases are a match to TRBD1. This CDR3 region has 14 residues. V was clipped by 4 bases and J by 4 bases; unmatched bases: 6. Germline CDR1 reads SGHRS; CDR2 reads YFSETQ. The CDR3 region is CASSQRQGADTQYF. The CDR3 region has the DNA TGCGCCAGCAGCCAACGACAGGGCGCAGATACGCAGTATTTT.

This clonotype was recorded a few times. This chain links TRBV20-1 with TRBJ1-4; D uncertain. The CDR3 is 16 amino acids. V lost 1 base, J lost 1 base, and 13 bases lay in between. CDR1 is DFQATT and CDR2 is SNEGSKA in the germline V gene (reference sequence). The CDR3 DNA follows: TGCAGTGCTAGAGTGGGGAGTTCCGGAACTAATGAAAAACTGTTTTTT. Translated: CSARVGSSGTNEKLFF.

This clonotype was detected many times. The DNA for the CDR3 is TGCGCCAGCAGCAAGACTAGCGGGAGCTCCTACGAGCAGTACTTC. Its translation: CASSKTSGSSYEQYF. The gene calls are TRBV5-1 and TRBJ2-7, with TRBD2 identical over 12 bases. This CDR3 has 15 residues. Germline V gene lookup returns CDR1 SGHRS and CDR2 YFSETQ. V gave up 4 bases and J gave up 0 bases; unmatched junction bases: 2.

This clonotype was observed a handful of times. The chain's CDR3 is CASSSLGGNNNEQFF. The CDR3 bases are TGTGCCAGCAGTAGTTTGGGGGGGAATAACAATGAGCAGTTCTTC. This chain uses TRBV12-3 or TRBV12-4 with TRBJ2-1; 7 bases are a match to TRBD2. The CDR3 consists of 15 residues. V lost 5 bases and J lost 5; bases outside the gene matches: 9.

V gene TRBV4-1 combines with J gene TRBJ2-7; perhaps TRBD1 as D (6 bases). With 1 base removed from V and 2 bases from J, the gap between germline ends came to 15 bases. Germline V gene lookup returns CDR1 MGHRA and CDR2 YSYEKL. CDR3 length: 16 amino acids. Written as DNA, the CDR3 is TGCGCCAGCAGCCAAGCACCCGCTGGACAGACCTACGAGCAGTACTTC. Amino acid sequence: CASSQAPAGQTYEQYF.

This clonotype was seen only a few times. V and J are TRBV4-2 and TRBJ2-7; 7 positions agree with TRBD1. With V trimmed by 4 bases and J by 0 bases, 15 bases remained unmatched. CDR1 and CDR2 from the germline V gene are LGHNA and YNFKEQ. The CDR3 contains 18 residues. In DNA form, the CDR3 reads TGTGCCAGCAGCCTAGTAGGGACAGATATTAAACCCTCCTACGAGCAGTACTTC. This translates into CASSLVGTDIKPSYEQYF.

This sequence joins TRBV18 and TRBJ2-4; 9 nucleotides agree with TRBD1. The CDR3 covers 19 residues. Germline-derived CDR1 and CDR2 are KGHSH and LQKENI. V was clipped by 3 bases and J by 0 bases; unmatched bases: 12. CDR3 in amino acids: CASSPGQGSDVVAKNIQYF. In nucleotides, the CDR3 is TGTGCCAGCTCACCGGGACAGGGCTCGGACGTAGTAGCCAAAAACATTCAGTACTTC.

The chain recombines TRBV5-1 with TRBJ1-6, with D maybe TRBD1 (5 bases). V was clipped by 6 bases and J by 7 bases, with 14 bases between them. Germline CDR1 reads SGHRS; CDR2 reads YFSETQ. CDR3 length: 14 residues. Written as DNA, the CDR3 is TGCGCCAGCACCGCCGGGACGGTCAATTCACCCCTCCACTTT. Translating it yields CASTAGTVNSPLHF.

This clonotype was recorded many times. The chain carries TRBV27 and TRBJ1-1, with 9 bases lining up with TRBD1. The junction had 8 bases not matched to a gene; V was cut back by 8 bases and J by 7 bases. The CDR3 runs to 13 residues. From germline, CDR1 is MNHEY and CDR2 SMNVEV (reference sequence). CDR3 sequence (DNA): TGTGCCAGCGCCGGGACAGGGCTTCTTGAAGCTTTCTTT. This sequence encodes CASAGTGLLEAFF.

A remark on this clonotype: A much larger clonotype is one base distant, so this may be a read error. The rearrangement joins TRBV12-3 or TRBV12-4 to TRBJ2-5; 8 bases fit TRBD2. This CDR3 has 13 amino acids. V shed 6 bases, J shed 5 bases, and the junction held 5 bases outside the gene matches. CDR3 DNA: TGTGCCAGCAGCGGGGGGGCCTGGGAGACCCAGTACTTC. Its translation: CASSGGAWETQYF.

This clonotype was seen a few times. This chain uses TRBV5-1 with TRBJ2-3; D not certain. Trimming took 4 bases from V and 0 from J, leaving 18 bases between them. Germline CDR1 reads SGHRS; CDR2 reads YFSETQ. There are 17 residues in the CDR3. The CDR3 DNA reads TGCGCCAGCAGCCTTGGGTCCTCCCAGAGTAGCACAGATACGCAGTATTTT. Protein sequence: CASSLGSSQSSTDTQYF.

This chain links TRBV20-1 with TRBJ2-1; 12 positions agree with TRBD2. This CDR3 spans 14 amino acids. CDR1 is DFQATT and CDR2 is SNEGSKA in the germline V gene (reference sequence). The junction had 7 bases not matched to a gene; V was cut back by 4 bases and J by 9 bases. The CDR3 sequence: CSAKGLAGLFEQFF. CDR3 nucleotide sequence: TGCAGTGCTAAAGGACTAGCGGGATTATTTGAGCAGTTCTTC.

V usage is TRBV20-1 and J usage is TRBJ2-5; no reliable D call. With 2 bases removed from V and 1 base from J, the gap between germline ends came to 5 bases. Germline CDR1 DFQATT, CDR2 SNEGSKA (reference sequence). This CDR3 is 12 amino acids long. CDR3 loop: CSARRIQETQYF. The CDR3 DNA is TGCAGTGCTAGACGTATCCAAGAGACCCAGTACTTC.

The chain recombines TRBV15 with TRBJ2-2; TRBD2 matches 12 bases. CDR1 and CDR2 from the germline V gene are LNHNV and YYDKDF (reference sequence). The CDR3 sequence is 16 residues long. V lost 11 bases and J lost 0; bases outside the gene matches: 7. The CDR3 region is CAAQTSGRPNTGELFF. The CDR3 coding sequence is TGTGCCGCCCAGACTAGCGGGAGACCGAACACCGGGGAGCTGTTTTTT.

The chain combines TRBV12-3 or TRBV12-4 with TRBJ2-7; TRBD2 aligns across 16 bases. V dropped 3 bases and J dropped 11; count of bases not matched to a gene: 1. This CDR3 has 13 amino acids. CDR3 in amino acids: CASSFGTSGREYF. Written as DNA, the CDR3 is TGTGCCAGCAGTTTTGGGACTAGCGGGAGGGAGTACTTC.

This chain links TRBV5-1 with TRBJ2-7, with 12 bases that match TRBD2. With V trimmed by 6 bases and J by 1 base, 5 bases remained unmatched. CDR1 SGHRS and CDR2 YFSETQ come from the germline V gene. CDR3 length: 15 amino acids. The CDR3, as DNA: TGCGCCAGCACCCAGACTAGCGGGAGATCCTACGAGCAGTACTTC. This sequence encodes CASTQTSGRSYEQYF.

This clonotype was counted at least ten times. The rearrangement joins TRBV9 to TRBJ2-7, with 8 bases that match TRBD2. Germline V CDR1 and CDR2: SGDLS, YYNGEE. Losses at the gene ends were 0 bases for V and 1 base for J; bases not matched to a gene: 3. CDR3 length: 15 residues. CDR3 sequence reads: CASSVDGGGSYEQYF. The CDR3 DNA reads TGTGCCAGCAGCGTAGACGGGGGGGGGTCCTACGAGCAGTACTTC.

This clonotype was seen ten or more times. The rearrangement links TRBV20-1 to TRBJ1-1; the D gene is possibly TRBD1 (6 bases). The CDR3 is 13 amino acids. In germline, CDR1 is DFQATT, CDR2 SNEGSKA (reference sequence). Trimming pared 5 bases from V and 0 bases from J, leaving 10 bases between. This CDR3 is CSAVGQMNTEAFF. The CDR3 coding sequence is TGCAGTGCTGTTGGACAGATGAACACTGAAGCTTTCTTT.

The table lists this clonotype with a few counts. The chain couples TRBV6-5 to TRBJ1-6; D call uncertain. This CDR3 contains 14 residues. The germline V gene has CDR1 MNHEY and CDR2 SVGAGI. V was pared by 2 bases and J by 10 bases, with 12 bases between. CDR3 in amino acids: CASSYARKDSPLHF. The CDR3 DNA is TGTGCCAGCAGTTACGCCAGGAAAGACTCACCCCTCCACTTT.

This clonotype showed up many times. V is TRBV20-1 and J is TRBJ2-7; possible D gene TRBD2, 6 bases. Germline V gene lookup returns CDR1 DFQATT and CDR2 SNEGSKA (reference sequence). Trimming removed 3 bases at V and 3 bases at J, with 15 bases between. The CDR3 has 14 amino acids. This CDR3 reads CSARSPRLDYEQYF. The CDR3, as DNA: TGCAGTGCTAGGTCCCCTCGACTAGACTACGAGCAGTACTTC.

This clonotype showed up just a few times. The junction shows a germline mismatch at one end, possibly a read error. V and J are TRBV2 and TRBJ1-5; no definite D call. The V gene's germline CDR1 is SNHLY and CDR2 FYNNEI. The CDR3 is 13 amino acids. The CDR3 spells CASSEEVGQPQHF. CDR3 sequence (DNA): TGTGCCAGCAGCGAAGAGGTGGGACAGCCCCAGCATTTT.